This T cell receptor (beta chain) was obtained from a study of cytomegalovirus exposure and HLA in healthy donors. V lost 0 bases and J lost 9, with 13 bases in between. The germline gives CDR1 SGHRS, CDR2 YFSETQ. The CDR3 length is 14 residues. Turning to this clone: Its matching antigen is unknown.

With 60 Vbeta and 13 Jbeta primers, the PCR was carried out. Clones were read by immunoSEQ multiplex PCR, and TCRdb kept only the in-frame ones, dropping some. The sample contains roughly 190,000 clones, around 84% of which appear only once. General study points: Several of the most significant clusters appeared, in a later analysis, to be linked to common viral pathogens.

The receptor was isolated from a woman between 18 and 30 years old in good health and CMV-seronegative. The chain recombines TRBV5-1 with TRBJ2-1; the D gene is possibly TRBD1 (5 bases). Sequenced: PBMCs. As DNA, the CDR3 is TGCGCCAGCAGCTTGGGTCAGGGCAGGGCTGAGCAGTTCTTC. Amino acids: CASSLGQGRAEQFF.